A single sample gave rise to the 17 T cell receptor beta chains below, sequenced in a study of response to subunit inactivated influenza vaccine. TCRdb passed the RT-PCR reads through MiXCR, listing each CDR3 protein once. The sample has some 500,000 distinct CDR3 sequences; approximately 17% are singletons. Source: CD4+ T cells sorted from PBMCs, taken less than 25 months after vaccination. These receptors were collected from a man in his fifties or sixties who received an inactivated influenza vaccine.

This clonotype was seen only a few times. The V gene is TRBV28, the J gene TRBJ2-3; TRBD2 is a possible D gene (7 bases). CDR1 is MDHEN, CDR2 SYDVKM, per germline. This CDR3 is 14 amino acids long. The V end was cut by 8 bases, the J end by 0 bases, with 12 bases between. CDR3 residues: CASLRGASTDTQYF. The CDR3 nucleotides read TGTGCCAGCTTACGGGGGGCTAGCACAGATACGCAGTATTTT.

This clonotype was seen repeatedly, ten times or more. The chain joins TRBV9 to TRBJ2-3; 8 nucleotides agree with TRBD2. Germline-derived CDR1 and CDR2 are SGDLS and YYNGEE. The CDR3 consists of 15 residues. With 5 bases clipped from V and 0 bases from J, the junction kept 5 bases outside the gene matches. The CDR3 spells CASSSGATSTDTQYF. The CDR3 DNA is TGTGCCAGCAGTAGCGGGGCAACTAGCACAGATACGCAGTATTTT. Drawing the rest from reference TRBV9 and TRBJ2-3, the complete variable domain is DSGVTQTPKHLITATGQRVTLRCSPRSGDLSVYWYQQSLDQGLQFLIQYYNGEERAKGNILERFSAQQFPDLHSELNLSSLELGDSALYFCASSSGATSTDTQYFGPGTRLTVL.

This clonotype was counted only a few times. The chain combines TRBV4-1 with TRBJ2-2; 7 bases align to TRBD1. Germline trimming cut 5 bases from V and 4 bases from J; bases unmatched to any gene: 7. The CDR3 totals 15 residues. Germline V gene data show CDR1 as MGHRA and CDR2 as YSYEKL. The CDR3 protein is CASSYRQGTTGELFF. In nucleotides, the CDR3 is TGCGCCAGCAGCTATAGACAGGGTACCACCGGGGAGCTGTTTTTT.

This chain joins TRBV3-1 and TRBJ2-3; D ambiguous. CDR1 and CDR2 from the germline V gene are LGHDT and YNNKEL (reference sequence). V lost 1 base and J lost 2, with 16 bases in between. The CDR3 is 17 amino acids. The CDR3 coding sequence is TGTGCCAGCAGCCAAGGTTTAAGGGCGCGGTCCACAGATACGCAGTATTTT. Its protein is CASSQGLRARSTDTQYF.

This chain links TRBV7-8 with TRBJ2-1; D call uncertain. The CDR3 covers 14 residues. Germline V gene data show CDR1 as SGHVS and CDR2 as FQNEAQ. Trimming stripped 0 bases from V and 7 bases from J, with 10 bases between. CDR3 amino acids: CASSLAGHLNEQFF. The CDR3 DNA reads TGTGCCAGCAGCTTAGCAGGCCACCTAAATGAGCAGTTCTTC.

This clonotype was counted a single time. V and J are TRBV18 and TRBJ2-2, with no clear D. Germline loops: CDR1 KGHSH, CDR2 LQKENI. The CDR3 is made up of 14 amino acids. V was trimmed by 3 bases and J by 6 bases, leaving 11 bases between them. CDR3 sequence: CASSPSAGAGELFF. CDR3 DNA sequence: TGTGCCAGCTCACCTTCGGCTGGAGCCGGGGAGCTGTTTTTT. Drawing the rest from reference TRBV18 and TRBJ2-2, the complete variable domain is NAGVMQNPRHLVRRRGQEARLRCSPMKGHSHVYWYRQLPEEGLKFMVYLQKENIIDESGMPKERFSAEFPKEGPSILRIQQVVRGDSAAYFCASSPSAGAGELFFGEGSRLTVL.

This clonotype was detected a few times. The chain joins TRBV6-1 to TRBJ1-2; D is ambiguous. CDR1 is MNHNS and CDR2 is SASEGT in the germline V gene. V was shortened by 5 bases and J by 6 bases, with 16 bases between the two germline ends. This CDR3 region has 14 residues. The CDR3 protein is CASSPRTHAHGYTF. CDR3 bases: TGTGCCAGCAGTCCACGGACTCACGCACATGGCTACACCTTC.

This clonotype appeared many times. The chain carries TRBV5-1 and TRBJ2-1; no clear D. CDR3 size: 15 residues. Germline CDR1 reads SGHRS; CDR2 reads YFSETQ. Trimming removed 4 bases from V and 2 bases from J, with 13 bases in between. The DNA for the CDR3 is TGCGCCAGCAGCCGTGGGGAAAAAACCTACAATGAGCAGTTCTTC. Amino acids: CASSRGEKTYNEQFF.

V gene TRBV28 combines with J gene TRBJ2-7; 7 nucleotides match TRBD1. J gave up 4 bases and V 4 bases, and 7 bases lay outside the gene matches. This CDR3 has 14 amino acids. From germline, CDR1 is MDHEN and CDR2 SYDVKM. The CDR3 spells CASSSGRGQYEQYF. Here the CDR3 DNA reads TGTGCCAGCAGTTCAGGAAGGGGGCAGTACGAGCAGTACTTC.

Many counts were recorded for this clonotype. V is TRBV5-1 and J is TRBJ2-1, with D tentatively TRBD1 (7 bases). Trimming removed 4 bases at V and 9 bases at J, with 14 bases between. CDR3 length: 13 residues. The germline V gene has CDR1 SGHRS and CDR2 YFSETQ. CDR3 protein: CASSPPQGGEQFF. For the CDR3, the DNA is TGCGCCAGCAGCCCTCCCCAGGGGGGTGAGCAGTTCTTC.

V is TRBV9 and J is TRBJ2-5; TRBD2 aligns across 7 bases. The V segment lost 7 bases and the J segment 1 base; nucleotides outside the gene matches: 4. CDR3 length equals 13 residues. Germline CDR1 SGDLS, CDR2 YYNGEE. The DNA for the CDR3 is TGTGCCAGCTGTCGGGGGGTCCAAGAGACCCAGTACTTC. Amino acid sequence: CASCRGVQETQYF.

This clonotype has more than one count but fewer than ten. The J gene is TRBJ2-1, the V gene TRBV20-1, with D unresolved. CDR1 is DFQATT, CDR2 SNEGSKA, per germline (reference sequence). CDR3 size: 16 residues. V dropped 3 bases and J dropped 5 bases, with 20 bases sitting between them. CDR3 DNA sequence: TGCAGTGCTAGCTCCGGAACGGGCGGTTGGGACAATGAGCAGTTCTTC. Its translation is CSASSGTGGWDNEQFF.

The genes are TRBV4-1 and TRBJ2-1; no clear D gene. CDR1 MGHRA and CDR2 YSYEKL come from the germline V gene. V dropped 4 bases and J dropped 15 bases, with 19 bases sitting between them. The CDR3 runs to 13 residues. Here the CDR3 reads CASSRTQAASPFF. CDR3 coding DNA: TGCGCCAGCAGCCGAACTCAGGCCGCCAGCCCGTTCTTC.

This clonotype was found a few times. This chain uses TRBV11-2 with TRBJ2-7, with 8 bases identical to TRBD2. V lost 1 base and J lost 5; bases outside the gene matches: 16. The germline gives CDR1 SGHAT, CDR2 FQNNGV. This CDR3 has 18 amino acids. CDR3 coding DNA: TGTGCCAGCAGCTTAGGGGGGGTTCTGCGCGGGAGGTCGAACGAGCAGTACTTC. Translated, it gives CASSLGGVLRGRSNEQYF.

The chain joins TRBV6-5 to TRBJ1-4, with D unresolved. The V end was cut by 5 bases, the J end by 0 bases, with 10 bases between. Germline V gives CDR1 MNHEY, CDR2 SVGAGI. This CDR3 is 15 amino acids long. In DNA, the CDR3 is TGTGCCAGCAGTCACGGACGAGCAACTAATGAAAAACTGTTTTTT. This translates into CASSHGRATNEKLFF.

Many counts were recorded for this clonotype. In DNA, the CDR3 is TGCAGTGCTAGATCCAGGGTAAACCCCTACGAGCAGTACTTC. Encoded protein: CSARSRVNPYEQYF. This chain connects TRBV20-1 to TRBJ2-7; D might be TRBD1 (5 bases). Germline V gene data show CDR1 as DFQATT and CDR2 as SNEGSKA (reference sequence). V was pared by 2 bases and J by 2 bases, with 13 bases between. The CDR3 covers 14 residues.

This chain uses TRBV9 with TRBJ2-3; tentatively, D is TRBD2 (5 bases). This CDR3 region has 16 residues. Trimming took 0 bases from V and 2 from J, leaving 13 bases between them. Germline CDR1 and CDR2: SGDLS and YYNGEE. The CDR3 protein is CASSVGARGVTDTQYF. In DNA form, the CDR3 reads TGTGCCAGCAGCGTAGGTGCCCGGGGAGTCACAGATACGCAGTATTTT. The full variable domain, with the rest looked up from reference TRBV9 and TRBJ2-3, is DSGVTQTPKHLITATGQRVTLRCSPRSGDLSVYWYQQSLDQGLQFLIQYYNGEERAKGNILERFSAQQFPDLHSELNLSSLELGDSALYFCASSVGARGVTDTQYFGPGTRLTVL.